The next 9 T cell receptor beta chains were all read from a single sample in a study of blood T cell repertoires in COVID-19. Some clones are missing from TCRdb's copy, which holds only in-frame ones; the method was immunoSEQ multiplex PCR. The sample consists of approximately 61,000 clones, 88% of them appearing once. The sample comprised peripheral blood. The receptors shown here come from a woman of 80 years or more with active COVID-19.

This clone is medium-sized (0.01 to 0.1%) by share. This rearrangement joins TRBV7-9 to TRBJ2-7; 9 nucleotides line up with TRBD1. The V gene's germline CDR1 is SEHNR and CDR2 FQNEAQ (reference sequence). The CDR3 covers 13 residues. The J segment lost 6 bases and the V segment lost 5 bases, leaving 5 bases of the junction unmatched. This CDR3 is CASSGTGLSEQYF. In DNA, the CDR3 is TGTGCCAGCAGCGGGACAGGGCTTAGCGAGCAGTACTTC.

J is TRBJ2-2 and V is TRBV9; D is uncertain. CDR1 is SGDLS and CDR2 is YYNGEE in the germline V gene. With 4 bases removed from V and 3 bases from J, the gap between germline ends came to 16 bases. The CDR3 runs to 16 residues. The CDR3 sequence: CASSPRGSWDTGELFF. The CDR3 coding sequence is TGTGCCAGCAGCCCCCGAGGCTCATGGGACACCGGGGAGCTGTTTTTT. Drawing the rest from reference TRBV9 and TRBJ2-2, the complete variable domain is DSGVTQTPKHLITATGQRVTLRCSPRSGDLSVYWYQQSLDQGLQFLIQYYNGEERAKGNILERFSAQQFPDLHSELNLSSLELGDSALYFCASSPRGSWDTGELFFGEGSRLTVL.

V usage is TRBV9 and J usage is TRBJ2-1; TRBD2 matches 8 bases. V dropped 0 bases and J dropped 3; count of bases not matched to a gene: 2. In germline, CDR1 is SGDLS, CDR2 YYNGEE. The length of the CDR3 is 15 residues. CDR3 DNA sequence: TGTGCCAGCAGCGTAGCACTAGCGGACTACAATGAGCAGTTCTTC. Its protein product is CASSVALADYNEQFF.

In DNA, the CDR3 is TGTGCCAGCTCACCACAGTCAGGGGCCGATCAGCCCCAGCATTTT. It translates to CASSPQSGADQPQHF. The J gene is TRBJ1-5, the V gene TRBV18; D possibly corresponds to TRBD1 (6 bases). The CDR3 sequence is 15 residues long. V dropped 1 base and J dropped 5 bases, with 12 bases sitting between them. Germline V gene sequence: CDR1 KGHSH, CDR2 LQKENI.

This chain uses TRBV14 with TRBJ2-7; D perhaps matches TRBD1 (6 bases). CDR1 and CDR2 from the germline V gene are SGHDN and FVKESK. The CDR3 consists of 14 residues. Trimming left V 4 bases short and J 1 base short, with 11 bases between. The CDR3 DNA is TGTGCCAGCAGCCGACACAGGGATTCCTACGAGCAGTACTTC. It specifies CASSRHRDSYEQYF.

The chain couples TRBV28 to TRBJ1-5; D gene ambiguous. Germline V CDR1 and CDR2: MDHEN, SYDVKM. The CDR3 runs to 16 residues. The ends were cut back, 5 bases at V and 0 bases at J, with 14 bases in the middle. The CDR3 loop reads CASSPPGESSNQPQHF. Here the CDR3 DNA reads TGTGCCAGCAGTCCCCCGGGTGAGAGTAGCAATCAGCCCCAGCATTTT.

In nucleotides, the CDR3 is TGTGCCAGCAGTCCTCTGATGTGGGGGGGCGGCACAGATACGCAGTATTTT. This encodes CASSPLMWGGGTDTQYF. This sequence joins TRBV27 and TRBJ2-3; D perhaps matches TRBD2 (7 bases). The CDR3 totals 17 residues. With 5 bases removed from V and 1 base from J, the gap between germline ends came to 19 bases. Germline V gives CDR1 MNHEY, CDR2 SMNVEV (reference sequence).

This clone was observed once. The J gene is TRBJ2-5, the V gene TRBV18, with TRBD2 matching over 11 bases. This CDR3 has 14 residues. Trimming cost V 3 bases and J 5 bases; bases outside gene matches: 2. Germline V gene data show CDR1 as KGHSH and CDR2 as LQKENI. CDR3 DNA: TGTGCCAGCTCACCGCCTAGCGGGAGGGAGACCCAGTACTTC. Translating gives CASSPPSGRETQYF.

The chain uses TRBV19 and TRBJ2-7; 9 bases are a match to TRBD1. The CDR3 length is 14 residues. With V trimmed by 1 base and J by 4 bases, 2 bases remained unmatched. CDR1 is LNHDA, CDR2 SQIVND, per germline (reference sequence). CDR3 sequence: CASSIAGQGYEQYF. CDR3 DNA sequence: TGTGCCAGTAGTATAGCGGGACAGGGATACGAGCAGTACTTC. The full variable domain, completed using reference TRBV19 and TRBJ2-7, is DGGITQSPKYLFRKEGQNVTLSCEQNLNHDAMYWYRQDPGQGLRLIYYSQIVNDFQKGDIAEGYSVSREKKESFPLTVTSAQKNPTAFYLCASSIAGQGYEQYFGPGTRLTVT.